This is a list of T cell receptor beta chains from one sample in a study of breast tumors, draining lymph nodes, adjacent tissues. From the multiplex PCR reads, TCRdb called clonotypes with MiXCR, one entry per CDR3 protein. The sample records 200,000 to 300,000 distinct CDR3 sequences, more than 30% being singletons. Input material: axillary lymph node tissue. The receptors were sampled from a female donor with breast cancer. Some clones in this sample may be carry-over from other donors' samples. Each CDR3 is given with its conserved first and last residue. Fields, in order: V gene, D gene, J gene, clone size, CDR3 protein, CDR3 DNA. A D gene is named only where the DNA matches it firmly. Size values are once, few and many counts, or a class for expanded clones, and some rows have none.

>TRBV19|.|TRBJ2-3|many
CASSIGRSPTDTQYF
TGTGCCAGTAGTATAGGACGGAGCCCCACAGATACGCAGTATTTT
>TRBV4-3|.|TRBJ2-1|many
CASSHYRDNNEQFF
TGCGCCAGCAGCCACTACCGGGATAACAATGAGCAGTTCTTC
>TRBV10-2|TRBD2|TRBJ2-2|.
CASSEILAGGGELFF
TGCGCCAGCAGTGAAATCCTAGCGGGAGGAGGGGAGCTGTTTTTT
>TRBV20-1|.|TRBJ2-4|many
CSVRDRGIQYF
TGCAGTGTACGGGACCGAGGCATTCAGTACTTC
>TRBV2|.|TRBJ1-5|.
CASGLSNQPQHF
TGTGCCAGTGGGCTTAGCAATCAGCCCCAGCATTTT
>TRBV9|.|TRBJ2-3|.
CACSAQPETDTQYF
TGTGCCTGCAGCGCCCAGCCGGAAACAGATACGCAGTATTTT
>TRBV20-1|.|TRBJ2-5|.
CSVDMVVSGETQYF
TGCAGCGTTGACATGGTCGTCTCCGGGGAGACCCAGTACTTC
>TRBV6-6|TRBD2|TRBJ2-1|.
CASSHSVLAGGPSTSEQFF
TGTGCCAGCAGTCACTCGGTACTAGCGGGAGGGCCTTCAACCAGTGAGCAGTTCTTC
>TRBV20-1|TRBD1|TRBJ2-2|many
CSARDHDRANTGELFF
TGCAGTGCTAGAGACCACGACAGGGCGAACACCGGGGAGCTGTTTTTT
>TRBV2|TRBD1|TRBJ2-1|many
CAIRQGRYNEQFF
TGTGCCATTCGACAGGGACGTTACAATGAGCAGTTCTTC
>TRBV6-5|.|TRBJ2-5|few
CASSHSGGPNQETQYF
TGTGCCAGCAGTCACTCTGGCGGGCCAAACCAAGAGACCCAGTACTTC
>TRBV12-3/TRBV12-4|TRBD2|TRBJ2-5|many
CASSSTLPGLQETQYF
TGTGCCAGCAGTTCGACGCTGCCGGGACTACAAGAGACCCAGTACTTC
>TRBV20-1|.|TRBJ1-1|.
CSARAIPDEAFF
TGCAGTGCTAGGGCGATTCCCGATGAAGCTTTCTTT
>TRBV20-1|.|TRBJ2-7|many
CSANPDNYEQYF
TGCAGTGCTAATCCAGACAACTACGAGCAGTACTTC
>TRBV28|TRBD1|TRBJ1-5|.
CASTSGTGAKKKPQHF
TGTGCCAGCACCTCCGGGACAGGGGCCAAAAAAAAGCCCCAGCATTTT
>TRBV9|TRBD1|TRBJ2-7|many
CASSANRDRGEQYF
TGTGCCAGCAGCGCCAACCGGGACAGGGGCGAGCAGTACTTC
>TRBV18|TRBD1|TRBJ1-5|.
CASSRTGVFQPQHF
TGTGCCAGCTCACGGACAGGGGTGTTTCAGCCCCAGCATTTT
>TRBV12-3/TRBV12-4|.|TRBJ2-3|many
CASRRTHTQYF
TGTGCCAGCAGGAGGACGCACACGCAGTATTTT
>TRBV5-6|TRBD2|TRBJ2-1|.
CASSRTRAEQFF
TGTGCCAGCAGCCGGACTAGGGCTGAGCAGTTCTTC
>TRBV19|.|TRBJ2-1|many
CASSIGIGVNEQFF
TGTGCCAGTAGTATAGGAATAGGGGTAAATGAGCAGTTCTTC
>TRBV7-8|TRBD1|TRBJ1-1|few
CASSFTGTGGTEAFF
TGTGCCAGCAGCTTCACCGGGACAGGGGGCACTGAAGCTTTCTTT
>TRBV7-2|.|TRBJ1-1|.
CASSFTRGGYEAFF
TGTGCCAGCAGCTTCACGAGGGGGGGCTATGAAGCTTTCTTT
>TRBV19|TRBD2|TRBJ2-1|many
CASSGREPSIYNEQFF
TGTGCCAGTAGTGGGCGGGAGCCCTCGATCTACAATGAGCAGTTCTTC
>TRBV19|TRBD2|TRBJ2-2|.
CASSRPSGRSVTGELFF
TGTGCCAGTAGTCGTCCTAGCGGGAGATCGGTCACCGGGGAGCTGTTTTTT
>TRBV11-2|.|TRBJ2-3|many
CASSYRDTSTDTQYF
TGTGCCAGCAGCTATCGGGACACAAGCACAGATACGCAGTATTTT
>TRBV12-3/TRBV12-4|.|TRBJ2-2|few
CASSFSGIDAGELFF
TGTGCCAGCAGTTTCTCCGGGATCGACGCCGGGGAGCTGTTTTTT
>TRBV3-1|TRBD1|TRBJ2-1|few
CASSQARTAGGNEQFF
TGTGCCAGCAGCCAAGCCCGGACCGCAGGGGGCAATGAGCAGTTCTTC
>TRBV2|.|TRBJ2-3|.
CASMTATYNEQYF
TGTGCCAGCATGACGGCAACCTACAATGAGCAGTATTTT
>TRBV20-1|TRBD2|TRBJ2-1|few
CGGSPLAGGGNEQFF
TGCGGTGGTAGCCCGCTAGCGGGAGGGGGTAATGAGCAGTTCTTC
>TRBV19|TRBD2|TRBJ2-7|once
CASSRLAGTYEQCF
TGTGCCAGTAGCAGACTAGCGGGAACCTACGAGCAGTGCTTC
>TRBV20-1|.|TRBJ1-5|.
CSARRAGANQPQHF
TGCAGTGCTAGACGGGCAGGGGCAAATCAGCCCCAGCATTTT
>TRBV20-1|.|TRBJ2-7|many
CSARNSFRDSPYEQYF
TGCAGTGCTAGAAACTCATTCCGGGACTCACCCTACGAGCAGTACTTC
>TRBV7-8|TRBD2|TRBJ2-1|many
CASSPTSGLAGTQFF
TGTGCCAGCAGCCCGACCTCCGGACTAGCGGGAACGCAGTTCTTC
>TRBV12-3/TRBV12-4|TRBD1|TRBJ1-4|many
CASSTGAKLFF
TGTGCCAGCAGTACAGGGGCCAAACTGTTTTTT
>TRBV19|.|TRBJ1-1|.
CASSIRITDPPTEAFF
TGTGCCAGTAGTATTCGAATCACCGATCCGCCTACTGAAGCTTTCTTT
>TRBV2|.|TRBJ2-7|many
CASSAGYEQYF
TGTGCCAGCAGCGCAGGGTACGAGCAGTACTTC
>TRBV3-1|.|TRBJ1-4|few
CASSQDSGQGNEKLFF
TGTGCCAGCAGCCAAGATTCAGGGCAGGGTAATGAAAAACTGTTTTTT
>TRBV24-1|TRBD1|TRBJ2-1|.
CATSVGPGQYNEQFF
TGTGCCACCAGTGTGGGACCGGGACAGTACAATGAGCAGTTCTTC
>TRBV29-1|TRBD2|TRBJ2-3|.
CGVEDRLAGGPDTQYF
TGCGGCGTAGAAGATCGGTTAGCGGGAGGGCCAGATACGCAGTATTTT
>TRBV15|.|TRBJ2-3|.
CASSQPSSSLGADTQYF
TGTGCCAGCAGCCAACCCTCTAGCTCCCTGGGGGCAGATACGCAGTATTTT
>TRBV19|.|TRBJ1-1|.
CASRVRPLGTEAFF
TGTGCCAGTCGGGTGAGGCCTTTAGGAACTGAAGCTTTCTTT
>TRBV5-5|.|TRBJ2-7|.
CASTAGSVGSYEQYF
TGTGCCAGCACCGCCGGATCGGTAGGCTCCTACGAGCAGTACTTC
>TRBV6-6|.|TRBJ2-2|many
CASSRLGGRELSGELFF
TGTGCCAGCTCTAGGCTGGGAGGTCGGGAGCTAAGCGGGGAGCTGTTTTTT
>TRBV20-1|TRBD1|TRBJ1-1|.
CSARNLGTGRGNTEAFF
TGCAGTGCTAGAAATCTCGGGACAGGGAGGGGGAACACTGAAGCTTTCTTT
>TRBV2|.|TRBJ2-5|.
CASSLSGNSWETQYF
TGTGCCAGCAGTTTGTCCGGGAACAGCTGGGAGACCCAGTACTTC
>TRBV6-5|.|TRBJ1-2|many
CASRVTGLGNYGYTF
TGTGCCAGCAGAGTAACAGGTCTGGGTAACTATGGCTACACCTTC
>TRBV6-2/TRBV6-3|.|TRBJ2-5|.
CASSHSGVETQYF
TGTGCCAGCAGTCACTCGGGGGTAGAGACCCAGTACTTC
>TRBV29-1|.|TRBJ1-2|many
CSGTGTDYGYTF
TGCAGCGGAACCGGGACGGACTATGGCTACACCTTC
>TRBV28|TRBD2|TRBJ2-1|.
CASSPAGASYNEQFF
TGTGCCAGCAGTCCAGCGGGAGCCTCCTACAATGAGCAGTTCTTC
>TRBV20-1|.|TRBJ1-5|many
CSARMTGGNQPQHF
TGCAGTGCTCGTATGACAGGCGGCAATCAGCCCCAGCATTTT
>TRBV10-1|.|TRBJ2-5|.
CASAQGLNQPQYF
TGCGCCAGCGCACAGGGCCTCAATCAGCCCCAGTACTTC
>TRBV5-5|.|TRBJ1-2|many
CASTRRQGSLMDYGYTF
TGTGCCAGCACCCGGAGGCAGGGGAGCTTGATGGACTATGGCTACACCTTC
>TRBV19|.|TRBJ2-2|.
CASSGGQKNTGELFF
TGTGCCAGTAGCGGGGGACAGAAGAACACCGGGGAGCTGTTTTTT
>TRBV19|TRBD2|TRBJ2-5|many
CASSILGLAGQETQYF
TGTGCCAGTAGTATACTGGGACTAGCGGGCCAAGAGACCCAGTACTTC
>TRBV5-4|.|TRBJ2-1|few
CASSPGKKGRHEQFF
TGTGCCAGCAGCCCTGGCAAAAAGGGGCGACATGAGCAGTTCTTC
>TRBV2|TRBD1|TRBJ1-6|.
CASSDRARTFSPLHF
TGTGCCAGCAGCGACAGGGCCAGGACCTTTTCACCCCTCCACTTT
>TRBV9|TRBD1|TRBJ1-3|.
CASSVLDRGPAGNTIYF
TGTGCCAGCAGCGTCTTGGACAGGGGGCCAGCTGGAAACACCATATATTTT